Each of the 7 T cell receptor beta chains below was sequenced from the same sample in a study of naive and memory T cell subsets (dated by TCRdb to the late 2010s). General conclusions and limits of the study: A few larger clonotypes were present in naive repertoires, especially CD8 naive repertoires, and these clonotypes were possibly memory cells re-expressing CD45RA.

These receptors' antigens are unknown. Library preparation used UMI-ligation and nested PCR. Data came from an Illumina MiSeq. The beta constant-region primer was an equimolar mix of two oligonucleotides covering both TRBC1 and TRBC2. The ligated cDNA went through four rounds of PCR with nested alpha and beta constant-region primers together with the SP2 primer. Through fastp at Q25 and MiXCR, TCRdb rebuilt clones from the public reads, retaining in-frame beta chains. Each CDR3 protein gets just one entry, which takes the most common genes and DNA from the rows behind it. The sample table shows roughly 100,000 distinct CDR3 sequences, and roughly 15% are seen once. The ten largest account for about 3% of the sample. Input material: naive CD8+ T cells from blood. The cell subset or site label here, explained by the study, means: naive T cells, CD45RA high CD27+. Receptors originate from a human donor in good health.

This clonotype was detected a few times. As DNA, the CDR3 is TGTGCCAGCAGTCCGAGGACAGACAACTATGGCTACACCTTC. Translation gives CASSPRTDNYGYTF. The genes are TRBV27 and TRBJ1-2, with D possibly matching TRBD1 (6 bases). CDR3 length: 14 residues. The ends were cut back, 5 bases at V and 2 bases at J, with 12 bases in the middle. The germline CDR1 and CDR2 sequences are MNHEY and SMNVEV (reference sequence).

The chain carries TRBV4-3 and TRBJ1-2; the D gene is possibly TRBD1 (5 bases). CDR1 and CDR2 from the germline V gene are LGHNA and YSLEER. The CDR3 extends over 14 amino acids. Trimming left V 3 bases short and J 3 bases short, with 11 bases between. CDR3 amino acids: CASSQEQEHYGYTF. CDR3 DNA: TGCGCCAGCAGCCAGGAACAGGAACACTATGGCTACACCTTC.

The CDR3 is CASSSLAEKLFF. CDR3 nucleotides: TGTGCCAGCAGCTCACTGGCAGAAAAACTGTTTTTT. The chain joins TRBV7-9 to TRBJ1-4; the D is unclear. V was shortened by 4 bases and J by 8 bases, with 8 bases between the two germline ends. Germline values: CDR1 SEHNR, CDR2 FQNEAQ (reference sequence). CDR3 length: 12 residues.

This clonotype appeared many times. The rearrangement uses TRBV11-1 and TRBJ2-3; either TRBD1 or TRBD2 may supply D (5 bases each). CDR1 and CDR2 (germline): SGHAT, FQDESV (reference sequence). Trimming took 4 bases from V and 6 from J, leaving 26 bases between them. The CDR3 loop spans 18 amino acids. The DNA of the CDR3 is TGTGCCAGCAGCTCCCGGAGCGTTATGAGGGGAGATTCTGATACGCAGTATTTT. Translated, it gives CASSSRSVMRGDSDTQYF.

This clonotype appeared many times. The CDR3 coding sequence is TGTGCCAGCAGTGAAGGCAGGGCGAGCAATCAGCCCCAGCATTTT. Translating it yields CASSEGRASNQPQHF. This chain links TRBV2 with TRBJ1-5; perhaps TRBD1 as D (5 bases). The CDR3 extends over 15 amino acids. V gave up 1 base and J gave up 1 base, with 8 bases separating them. From germline, CDR1 is SNHLY and CDR2 FYNNEI. Using reference TRBV2 and TRBJ1-5 for the parts outside the CDR3, the full variable domain is EPEVTQTPSHQVTQMGQEVILRCVPISNHLYFYWYRQILGQKVEFLVSFYNNEISEKSEIFDDQFSVERPDGSNFTLKIRSTKLEDSAMYFCASSEGRASNQPQHFGDGTRLSIL.

This rearrangement joins TRBV24-1 to TRBJ1-5; the D gene is possibly TRBD1 (5 bases). The CDR3 extends over 17 amino acids. Germline V gene lookup returns CDR1 KGHDR and CDR2 SFDVKD. Trimming removed 2 bases at V and 0 bases at J, with 13 bases between. The CDR3 loop reads CATSDSGSGYSNQPQHF. The DNA for the CDR3 is TGTGCCACCAGTGATTCAGGGTCGGGATATAGCAATCAGCCCCAGCATTTT.

The chain is built from TRBV5-6 and TRBJ2-2; 7 nucleotides line up with TRBD2. The CDR3 covers 16 residues. Trimming cost V 1 base and J 6 bases; bases outside gene matches: 9. CDR1 is SGHDT and CDR2 is YYEEEE in the germline V gene. CDR3 amino acids: CASSLSLGGMAGELFF. DNA for the CDR3: TGTGCCAGCAGCTTGTCTCTGGGGGGGATGGCCGGGGAGCTGTTTTTT.